This T cell receptor (beta chain) was captured by sequencing in a study of blood T cell repertoires in COVID-19. The wider study: From the United States, Italy and Spain came samples of acute and convalescent COVID-19. Sources were T cells, B-cell-depleted T cells, or PBMCs; the material itself was cDNA or gDNA.

Per the study methods: Amplification with reference gene primers provided the estimates of nucleated cell counts. Only in-frame clones appear in the TCRdb table, and some are missing; sequencing was by immunoSEQ multiplex PCR. The DNA gave D and trimming, while V, J and clone size come from that table. The repertoire holds 100,000 to 120,000 clones, with approximately 80% as singletons. The CDR3 spans 14 residues. V lost 4 bases and J 4 bases, leaving 11 bases between the germline ends. Germline CDR1 is SGHTA and CDR2 is FQGNSA. The genes are TRBV7-2 and TRBJ1-5; a weak D match, TRBD1 (5 bases). The source material was peripheral blood. This TCR derives from a woman aged 60-75 years with acute or convalescent COVID-19. The CDR3 is CASSSVRGNQPQHF. Here the CDR3 DNA reads TGTGCCAGCAGCTCCGTTCGGGGGAATCAGCCCCAGCATTTT.